One sample yielded the 22 T cell receptor beta chains listed below, sequenced in a study of T cell responses to AZD1222 COVID-19 vaccine. This table comes from immunoSEQ multiplex PCR, and its TCRdb copy is limited to in-frame clones, with some not included. The data show around 130,000 clones, about 86% seen once. The sample here was peripheral blood, taken on day 0 of AZD1222 vaccination. All receptors come from an adult in good health.

The rearrangement joins TRBV10-3 to TRBJ1-5; TRBD1 aligns across 8 bases. V gave up 6 bases and J gave up 2 bases; unmatched junction bases: 3. This CDR3 spans 14 amino acids. Germline V gene sequence: CDR1 ENHRY, CDR2 SYGVKD. The CDR3 is CAISLDRGNQPQHF. CDR3 DNA sequence: TGTGCCATCAGCCTGGACAGGGGCAATCAGCCCCAGCATTTT.

The chain has TRBV6-5 and TRBJ1-1, with TRBD1 matching 11 bases. The V segment lost 7 bases and the J segment 4 bases; nucleotides outside the gene matches: 5. The germline gives CDR1 MNHEY, CDR2 SVGAGI. The CDR3 runs 14 residues. The CDR3 reads CASKWGQGGTEAFF. CDR3 in DNA: TGTGCCAGCAAGTGGGGACAGGGGGGCACTGAAGCTTTCTTT.

The chain has TRBV29-1 and TRBJ1-4; 7 bases are a match to TRBD1. CDR1 is SQVTM and CDR2 is ANQGSEA in the germline V gene. The CDR3 totals 13 residues. Trimming at V came to 4 bases and at J to 13 bases, leaving 12 bases not matched to a gene. In nucleotides, the CDR3 is TGCAGCGTTGTGGAGGGGGCTAAGAGATTACTGTTTTTT. This encodes CSVVEGAKRLLFF.

This chain links TRBV28 with TRBJ2-4; a weak D match, TRBD2 (6 bases). CDR3 length: 16 amino acids. Germline V gene lookup returns CDR1 MDHEN and CDR2 SYDVKM. Between the trimmed V and J ends, which lost 7 bases and 0 bases, there was a span of 16 bases. Here the CDR3 DNA reads TGTGCCAGCACTTTTCGGAGGGGACGAGCCAAAAACATTCAGTACTTC. Its translation: CASTFRRGRAKNIQYF.

The chain is built from TRBV19 and TRBJ1-1; a weak D match, TRBD1 (5 bases). This CDR3 has 17 amino acids. Trimming removed 9 bases from V and 6 bases from J, with 29 bases in between. CDR1 is LNHDA and CDR2 is SQIVND in the germline V gene (reference sequence). The DNA for the CDR3 is TGTGCCAGCACAAGGGGCCTTACTGGGCAGGGAGCCCCTGAAGCTTTCTTT. Translated, it gives CASTRGLTGQGAPEAFF.

The CDR3 nucleotides read TGTGCCAGCAGTCTTGGGTTCACGCAGTATTTT. This gives the protein CASSLGFTQYF. This chain links TRBV6-2 or TRBV6-3 with TRBJ2-3; D remains ambiguous. Germline CDR1 reads MNHEY; CDR2 reads SVGEGT. V was cut by 5 bases and J by 9 bases, with 9 bases left in between. The CDR3 runs to 11 residues.

The chain recombines TRBV20-1 with TRBJ1-1, with a possible D match to TRBD1 (5 bases). The ends were cut back, 5 bases at V and 4 bases at J, with 8 bases in the middle. The CDR3 sequence is 11 residues long. Germline CDR1 is DFQATT and CDR2 is SNEGSKA (reference sequence). The CDR3 bases are TGCAGTGCTGACGGGACCACTGAAGCTTTCTTT. The encoded protein is CSADGTTEAFF.

The genes are TRBV9 and TRBJ1-5; 7 bases agree with TRBD1. The J segment lost 1 base and the V segment lost 2 bases, leaving 0 bases of the junction unmatched. Germline CDR1 is SGDLS and CDR2 is YYNGEE. The CDR3 loop spans 14 amino acids. DNA for the CDR3: TGTGCCAGCAGCGTGACAGGGAGCAATCAGCCCCAGCATTTT. Protein product: CASSVTGSNQPQHF.

The chain links TRBV28 to TRBJ1-2; 7 bases match TRBD1. The CDR3 length is 14 residues. CDR1 and CDR2 from the germline V gene are MDHEN and SYDVKM. Losses at the gene ends were 2 bases for V and 2 bases for J; bases not matched to a gene: 2. In DNA, the CDR3 is TGTGCCAGCAGTTTAATACAGGGGAACTATGGCTACACCTTC. Translating it yields CASSLIQGNYGYTF.

V gene TRBV2 combines with J gene TRBJ2-1; 12 bases match TRBD2. Per germline, CDR1 SNHLY and CDR2 FYNNEI. J lost 8 bases, V lost 4 bases, and 6 bases had no gene match. CDR3 length equals 15 residues. The CDR3 DNA is TGTGCCAGCAGTGCACTAGCGGGAGGATTACATGAGCAGTTCTTC. Amino acids: CASSALAGGLHEQFF.

The V and J genes are TRBV5-4 and TRBJ2-2; D gene ambiguous. In germline, CDR1 is SGHNT, CDR2 YYREEE (reference sequence). The CDR3 consists of 13 residues. Trimming removed 2 bases at V and 5 bases at J, with 7 bases between. The CDR3 DNA is TGTGCCAGCAGCTTCTCAGGAACCGGGGAGCTGTTTTTT. Protein product: CASSFSGTGELFF.

V usage is TRBV7-6 and J usage is TRBJ1-3; perhaps TRBD1 as D (5 bases). Germline V gene sequence: CDR1 SGHVS, CDR2 FNYEAQ. The CDR3 totals 15 residues. Trimming took off 8 bases at V and 2 bases at J, with 16 bases between the two ends. The CDR3 coding sequence is TGTGCCAGCGGACTGGGGCACGGGGCTGGAAACACCATATATTTT. Translating gives CASGLGHGAGNTIYF.

V is TRBV28 and J is TRBJ2-2, with 8 positions matching TRBD1. The CDR3 spans 15 residues. Per the germline V gene, CDR1 is MDHEN and CDR2 is SYDVKM. Losses at the gene ends were 6 bases for V and 4 bases for J; bases not matched to a gene: 7. CDR3 nucleotide sequence: TGTGCCAGCAGCACGACAGGGGATATCACCGGGGAGCTGTTTTTT. Encoded protein: CASSTTGDITGELFF.

The rearrangement links TRBV4-3 to TRBJ1-1; D may be TRBD1 (5 bases). Germline V CDR1 and CDR2: LGHNA, YSLEER. Trimming took 1 base from V and 8 from J, leaving 8 bases between them. The CDR3 is 12 amino acids. The CDR3: CASSQGGAEAFF. CDR3 DNA sequence: TGCGCCAGCAGCCAAGGGGGCGCGGAAGCTTTCTTT.

This clone came up a few times. V and J are TRBV7-2 and TRBJ1-5, with D possibly matching TRBD1 (5 bases). Germline loops: CDR1 SGHTA, CDR2 FQGNSA. The CDR3 sequence is 18 residues long. Trimming shortened V by 1 base and J by 0 bases, and 16 bases separated the two germline ends. CDR3 sequence: CASSLGRGSVYSNQPQHF. The CDR3 nucleotides read TGTGCCAGCAGCTTAGGTCGGGGCAGCGTTTATAGCAATCAGCCCCAGCATTTT.

This clone was seen a few times. The genes are TRBV29-1 and TRBJ1-1, with D possibly matching TRBD1 (5 bases). Germline values: CDR1 SQVTM, CDR2 ANQGSEA. V was clipped by 3 bases and J by 4 bases, with 12 bases between them. This CDR3 is 13 amino acids long. The DNA for the CDR3 is TGCAGCGTTGATGGGACCTTGGGCACTGAAGCTTTCTTT. Protein product: CSVDGTLGTEAFF.

The genes are TRBV18 and TRBJ1-6; 12 positions match TRBD1. Germline V gene lookup returns CDR1 KGHSH and CDR2 LQKENI. CDR3 length equals 16 residues. V was pared by 3 bases and J by 7 bases, with 4 bases of the junction left unmatched. The CDR3 region has the DNA TGTGCCAGCTCACCCGCCGGGACAGGGGGCAATTCACCCCTCCACTTT. Residues: CASSPAGTGGNSPLHF.

The J gene is TRBJ2-5, the V gene TRBV2; no clear D. The CDR3 runs to 13 residues. The ends were cut back, 4 bases at V and 7 bases at J, with 13 bases in the middle. Per germline, CDR1 SNHLY and CDR2 FYNNEI. The CDR3 DNA reads TGTGCCAGCAGTGCCGACACGGCTGGGACCCAGTACTTC. Amino acid sequence: CASSADTAGTQYF.

J is TRBJ2-7 and V is TRBV29-1; maybe TRBD1 (5 bases). Trimming took off 6 bases at V and 3 bases at J, with 9 bases between the two ends. The CDR3 extends over 11 amino acids. In germline, CDR1 is SQVTM, CDR2 ANQGSEA. The DNA of the CDR3 is TGCAGCGTCCTGCAGGGCTACGAGCAGTACTTC. Protein: CSVLQGYEQYF.

This clone turned up a few times. This chain uses TRBV5-4 with TRBJ1-4, with D perhaps TRBD1 (6 bases). The V end was cut by 4 bases, the J end by 5 bases, with 15 bases between. Germline CDR1 is SGHNT and CDR2 is YYREEE (reference sequence). CDR3 length equals 15 residues. CDR3 DNA sequence: TGTGCCAGCAGCCTCAAGACAGGTTCGAATGAAAAACTGTTTTTT. This codes for CASSLKTGSNEKLFF.

The chain couples TRBV9 to TRBJ1-1; tentatively, D is TRBD1 (6 bases). The CDR3 is made up of 14 amino acids. Trimming stripped 0 bases from V and 8 bases from J, with 14 bases between. Germline assignment: CDR1 SGDLS and CDR2 YYNGEE. The CDR3 coding sequence is TGTGCCAGCAGCGTAGAGGGGTCGGGGGGCGAAGCTTTCTTT. Amino acid sequence: CASSVEGSGGEAFF.

The rearrangement uses TRBV27 and TRBJ1-4, with 9 bases identical to TRBD1. This CDR3 has 16 amino acids. V dropped 1 base and J dropped 7; count of bases not matched to a gene: 7. CDR1 MNHEY and CDR2 SMNVEV come from the germline V gene (reference sequence). The CDR3 sequence: CASSLLGTGRGEKLFF. In nucleotides, the CDR3 is TGTGCCAGCAGTTTATTAGGGACAGGGAGGGGTGAAAAACTGTTTTTT.